The rows below give T cell receptor beta chains drawn from one sample of a study of cytomegalovirus exposure and HLA in healthy donors. TCRdb's copy holds only in-frame clones and misses some; the assay was immunoSEQ multiplex PCR. The table shows about 56,000 clones, with roughly 89% occurring only once. What was sequenced was PBMCs. The receptors originated from a woman younger than 30 in good health and CMV-seronegative. Each CDR3 is given with its conserved first and last residue. A D gene is named only where the DNA matches it firmly. The size of a clone is reported for some rows only, either as once, few or many, or as a class for expanded clones.

abundance	d_gene	v_gene	j_gene	CDR3aa
-	-	TRBV6-5	TRBJ1-1	CASSTPGTSEAFF
-	-	TRBV11-2	TRBJ1-2	CASSVKQGLTVGGYTF
-	TRBD1	TRBV7-9	TRBJ2-1	CASSQGDSHYNEQFF
few	TRBD1	TRBV6-5	TRBJ2-1	CASSYRDRVNEQFF
-	TRBD1	TRBV27	TRBJ2-6	CASPPGRDRNSGANVLTF
-	-	TRBV7-9	TRBJ1-2	CASSPIVGGGTMGYTF
-	TRBD1	TRBV7-9	TRBJ1-6	CASSLNGQANSPLHF
-	-	TRBV27	TRBJ2-2	CASQPGANTGELFF
-	TRBD1	TRBV28	TRBJ2-3	CASSFGTGGSDTQYF
-	-	TRBV7-2	TRBJ2-1	CASSLGLASYNEQFF
-	-	TRBV5-1	TRBJ1-2	CASSLAGGPYGGYTF
-	TRBD1	TRBV19	TRBJ1-4	CASSSWTGGEEKLFF
-	-	TRBV6-6	TRBJ1-1	CASLRELNTEAFF
-	-	TRBV5-1	TRBJ2-3	CASSLDPGGTDTQYF
once	TRBD2	TRBV7-3	TRBJ2-1	CASSLRGELANYNEQFF
-	TRBD2	TRBV19	TRBJ2-2	CASTGLAYTGELFF
-	TRBD2	TRBV27	TRBJ2-1	CASTTGAGGPSGEQFF
once	-	TRBV7-2	TRBJ1-5	CASSFFYSNQPQHF
once	TRBD1	TRBV19	TRBJ1-1	CASSNRQGGEAFF
-	-	TRBV5-1	TRBJ2-5	CASSLDTGQETQYF
once	TRBD1	TRBV29-1	TRBJ2-1	CSAAGTGGLNEQFF
-	TRBD1	TRBV5-1	TRBJ2-3	CASSLGQGRTDTQYF
-	-	TRBV15	TRBJ1-1	CATSPEQGMNTEAFF
-	-	TRBV2	TRBJ2-2	CASSVIQVINTGELFF